This TCR beta chain stems from a study of blood T cell repertoires in COVID-19. On the study more broadly: COVID-19 samples collected from the United States, Italy and Spain covered acute and convalescent phases. T cells, B-cell-depleted T cells, or PBMCs supplied cDNA or gDNA.

Per the authors' pipeline: Scientists estimated how many nucleated cells there were by amplifying reference gene primers. The method was immunoSEQ multiplex PCR; TCRdb's version includes in-frame clones alone and lacks a portion of them. From that table come the V and J calls and clone size; the DNA was used to work out D and trimming. The repertoire consists of around 270,000 clones, with around 89% occurring once and the leading ten covering around 0.8%. V gave up 9 bases and J gave up 6 bases; unmatched junction bases: 6. This CDR3 comprises 13 residues. CDR1 is LGHDT and CDR2 is YNNKEL in the germline V gene (reference sequence). A single count supports this clone.

This TCR derives from a man aged 25 to 40 with acute or convalescent COVID-19. Sequencing was performed on peripheral blood. V gene TRBV3-1 (or the pseudogene TRBV3-2) combines with J gene TRBJ2-2; TRBD2 agrees at 8 bases. This chain's CDR3 is CASTGTRAGELFF. The DNA for the CDR3 is TGTGCCAGTACCGGGACTAGGGCCGGGGAGCTGTTTTTT.